The present TCR beta chain was sequenced within a study of shared clonotypes between healthy human individuals. Study details: Participating donors consisted of two women and a few men aged 18 to 49.

CDR1 and CDR2 from the germline V gene are MNHEY and SVGAGI. V was pared by 8 bases and J by 5 bases, with 14 bases between. The CDR3 has 13 residues. Method: immunoSEQ multiplex PCR; TCRdb's copy keeps in-frame clones and lacks some. The table includes more than 550,000 clones, 92% detected once. Naive CD8 populations comprised CD45RO-negative cells positively selected for CCR7, excluding terminally differentiated effector memory CD45RA+ cells. Donors, healthy HIV-negative adults, lacked recent acute infections or vaccinations. Study-wide findings and caveats: Memory subsets generally showed smaller estimated richness than naive subsets did. It was only blood that was sampled, and tissue repertoires likely differ.

In regard to this clone: Its matching antigen is unknown.

V usage is TRBV6-5 and J usage is TRBJ2-3; TRBD2 is a possible D gene (7 bases). This TCR was recovered from a man aged 25 to 45 in good health. Input material: naive CD8+ T cells sorted from blood. The CDR3 sequence: CASVGGRKDTQYF. The CDR3 bases are TGTGCCAGCGTGGGGGGGCGCAAAGATACGCAGTATTTT.